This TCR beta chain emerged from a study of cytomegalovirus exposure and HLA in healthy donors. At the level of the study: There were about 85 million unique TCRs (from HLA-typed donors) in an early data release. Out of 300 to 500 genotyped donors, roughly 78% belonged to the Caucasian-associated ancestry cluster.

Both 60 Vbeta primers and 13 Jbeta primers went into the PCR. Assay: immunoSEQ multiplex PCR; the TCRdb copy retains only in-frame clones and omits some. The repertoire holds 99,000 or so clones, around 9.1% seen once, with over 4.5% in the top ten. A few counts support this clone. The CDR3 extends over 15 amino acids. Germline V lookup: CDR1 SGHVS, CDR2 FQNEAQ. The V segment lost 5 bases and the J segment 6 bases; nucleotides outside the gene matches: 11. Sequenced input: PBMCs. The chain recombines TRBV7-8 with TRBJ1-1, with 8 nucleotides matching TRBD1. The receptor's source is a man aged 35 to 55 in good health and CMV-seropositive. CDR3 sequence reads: CASSADRGRRAEAFF. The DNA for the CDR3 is TGTGCCAGCAGCGCTGACAGGGGCCGTAGGGCTGAAGCTTTCTTT.